What follows are 29 T cell receptor beta chains derived from one specimen sequenced in a study of blood T cells in healthy people across ages. A second roughly 7 to 11 cycle PCR used barcoded and J-beta primers. MiXCR was run by TCRdb on the 5' RACE reads, yielding one entry per CDR3 protein. The repertoire includes 1.4 million to 1.5 million distinct CDR3 sequences, about 43% of them detected once, and 6.5% to 10% sits in the top ten. The specimen sequenced was blood. These receptors came from a young woman in good health.

V gene TRBV6-1 combines with J gene TRBJ2-5; D might be TRBD2 (5 bases). V lost 0 bases to trimming and J lost 13 bases, with 15 bases between them. CDR3 size: 13 residues. CDR1 and CDR2 (germline): MNHNS, SASEGT. The CDR3 here is CASSEAGGSNGYF. CDR3 nucleotides: TGTGCCAGCAGTGAAGCTGGCGGGTCTAATGGGTACTTC.

The chain joins TRBV6-6 to TRBJ2-3; TRBD1 matches 11 bases. Losses at the gene ends were 6 bases for V and 2 bases for J; bases not matched to a gene: 10. Germline CDR1 is MNHNY and CDR2 is SVGAGI (reference sequence). The CDR3 runs to 17 residues. The CDR3 nucleotides are TGTGCCAGCAGCTACAACGGACAGGGGGCCTTCACAGATACGCAGTATTTT. Amino acid sequence: CASSYNGQGAFTDTQYF.

The chain is built from TRBV15 and TRBJ2-3; 12 bases are a match to TRBD2. From germline, CDR1 is LNHNV and CDR2 YYDKDF (reference sequence). The length of the CDR3 is 17 residues. V was pared by 2 bases and J by 0 bases, with 3 bases of the junction left unmatched. CDR3 residues: CATSRRTSGTSTDTQYF. The CDR3 coding sequence is TGTGCCACCAGCAGAAGGACTAGCGGGACTAGCACAGATACGCAGTATTTT. The full variable domain, its missing parts supplied by reference TRBV15 and TRBJ2-3, is DAMVIQNPRYQVTQFGKPVTLSCSQTLNHNVMYWYQQKSSQAPKLLFHYYDKDFNNEADTPDNFQSRRPNTSFCFLDIRSPGLGDTAMYLCATSRRTSGTSTDTQYFGPGTRLTVL.

The chain has TRBV29-1 and TRBJ1-2; TRBD1 matches at 7 bases. The junction had 7 bases not matched to a gene; V was cut back by 2 bases and J by 1 base. The CDR3 has 15 residues. Per germline, CDR1 SQVTM and CDR2 ANQGSEA. CDR3 DNA: TGCAGCGTTGAACTTGTCAGGGGGGGTAACTATGGCTACACCTTC. Protein sequence: CSVELVRGGNYGYTF.

In its sample, this clonotype was seen once. The J gene is TRBJ2-6, the V gene TRBV5-1; 11 bases are a match to TRBD1. After removal of 3 bases from V and 1 base from J, the junction contained 9 bases not matched to a gene. The CDR3 totals 19 residues. CDR1 is SGHRS and CDR2 is YFSETQ in the germline V gene. The CDR3 loop is CASSSGQGVIVSGANVLTF. DNA for the CDR3: TGCGCCAGCAGCTCGGGACAGGGGGTTATAGTGTCTGGGGCCAACGTCCTGACTTTC.

V is TRBV6-2 or TRBV6-3 and J is TRBJ1-1; D is uncertain. V was shortened by 4 bases and J by 0 bases, with 15 bases between the two germline ends. The CDR3 is made up of 16 amino acids. The germline CDR1 and CDR2 sequences are MNHEY and SVGEGT. The CDR3 nucleotides read TGTGCCAGCAGTTCTAATACGGTCTTCATGAACACTGAAGCTTTCTTT. Its translation: CASSSNTVFMNTEAFF.

The chain recombines TRBV20-1 with TRBJ1-1, with TRBD1 identical over 7 bases. Germline assignment: CDR1 DFQATT and CDR2 SNEGSKA (reference sequence). This CDR3 is 13 amino acids long. V trimming: 8 bases; J trimming: 1 base; junction bases outside the gene matches: 7. The CDR3 spells CSPSGDRNTEAFF. DNA of the CDR3: TGCAGTCCTTCGGGGGACAGGAACACTGAAGCTTTCTTT.

The chain employs TRBV6-5 and TRBJ2-1, with 7 positions matching TRBD1. The V gene end was trimmed by 6 bases and the J gene end by 7 bases; junction bases not matched to a gene: 12. Germline CDR1 is MNHEY and CDR2 is SVGAGI. This CDR3 has 15 amino acids. The CDR3 loop reads CASRPGQLRGNEQFF. The CDR3 coding sequence is TGTGCCAGCAGGCCGGGACAGCTTAGGGGAAATGAGCAGTTCTTC.

The chain couples TRBV5-1 to TRBJ2-5; no reliable D call. Germline values: CDR1 SGHRS, CDR2 YFSETQ. The length of the CDR3 is 15 residues. V was clipped by 4 bases and J by 5 bases, with 18 bases between them. This CDR3 is CASSPVKGRVETQYF. The CDR3 DNA reads TGCGCCAGCAGCCCGGTTAAGGGTAGAGTGGAGACCCAGTACTTC.

This clonotype is a singleton in its sample. The chain couples TRBV2 to TRBJ1-1, with D tentatively TRBD1 (6 bases). Deletions cut 6 bases from V and 1 base from J, with 15 bases between. This CDR3 is 15 amino acids long. CDR1 SNHLY and CDR2 FYNNEI come from the germline V gene. CDR3 sequence: CASREQGSRNTEAFF. The CDR3 DNA sequence: TGTGCCAGCAGAGAACAGGGATCCCGGAACACTGAAGCTTTCTTT.

The V call is TRBV29-1, the J call TRBJ1-5, with 7 positions matching TRBD1. J was trimmed by 3 bases and V by 4 bases; bases with no gene match: 6. This CDR3 spans 14 amino acids. Germline loops: CDR1 SQVTM, CDR2 ANQGSEA. The CDR3 DNA is TGCAGCGTTGGGTTCGGACAGGACAATCAGCCCCAGCATTTT. It codes for CSVGFGQDNQPQHF.

The genes are TRBV3-1 and TRBJ2-5; 8 bases map to TRBD1. In germline, CDR1 is LGHDT, CDR2 YNNKEL (reference sequence). This CDR3 spans 18 amino acids. J gave up 1 base and V 0 bases, and 10 bases lay outside the gene matches. The CDR3 spells CASSQDRDRGFTQETQYF. Here the CDR3 DNA reads TGTGCCAGCAGCCAAGACAGAGACAGGGGTTTTACCCAAGAGACCCAGTACTTC.

This chain joins TRBV5-1 and TRBJ2-7; 9 bases line up with TRBD2. CDR1 is SGHRS and CDR2 is YFSETQ in the germline V gene. V lost 6 bases to trimming and J lost 5 bases; unmatched junction nucleotides: 12. This CDR3 is 15 amino acids long. The CDR3 nucleotides read TGCGCCAGCAATGACTGGCGGGAGGGCCGCCACGAGCAGTACTTC. Translated: CASNDWREGRHEQYF.

This clonotype was counted at least ten times. The genes are TRBV5-1 and TRBJ2-7, with D uncertain. Trimming stripped 3 bases from V and 3 bases from J, with 13 bases between. This CDR3 region has 14 residues. The germline gives CDR1 SGHRS, CDR2 YFSETQ. The CDR3 region has the DNA TGCGCCAGCAGCTACCGAACCTTGGGCTACGAGCAGTACTTC. This codes for CASSYRTLGYEQYF.

The gene calls are TRBV6-1 and TRBJ1-4, with D perhaps TRBD1 (6 bases). The germline CDR1 and CDR2 sequences are MNHNS and SASEGT. Deletions cut 7 bases from V and 5 bases from J, with 20 bases between. The CDR3 totals 16 residues. The CDR3 DNA follows: TGTGCCAGCAACCGAAGACCCACACAGGGAAATGAAAAACTGTTTTTT. The encoded protein is CASNRRPTQGNEKLFF.

DNA for the CDR3: TGTGCCAGCGGGCGATACAGGGGGAACATTCAGTACTTC. Protein sequence: CASGRYRGNIQYF. The V gene is TRBV2, the J gene TRBJ2-4; 8 bases line up with TRBD1. With 8 bases clipped from V and 7 bases from J, the junction kept 7 bases outside the gene matches. The CDR3 consists of 13 residues. The V gene's germline CDR1 is SNHLY and CDR2 FYNNEI.

In regard to this clonotype: The junction differs from germline at one of its ends, possibly a read error. This chain links TRBV7-6 with TRBJ2-7; D is uncertain. Germline-derived CDR1 and CDR2 are SGHVS and FNYEAQ. There are 14 residues in the CDR3. The CDR3 loop is CVSSLEFESYEQYF. The DNA for the CDR3 is TGTGTCAGCAGCTTGGAGTTTGAGTCCTACGAGCAGTACTTC.

In the case of this clonotype: One base away lies a much larger clone, so this may be a sequencing read error. The chain employs TRBV29-1 and TRBJ1-2; D unclear. V lost 5 bases to trimming and J lost 0 bases, with 10 bases between them. The CDR3 is 13 residues long. The germline gives CDR1 SQVTM, CDR2 ANQGSEA. The CDR3 protein is CSVLEHANYGYTF. Here the CDR3 DNA reads TGCAGCGTTCTTGAGCACGCTAACTATGGCTACACCTTC.

CDR3 in amino acids: CASSLTWDHNYGYTF. CDR3 nucleotide sequence: TGTGCCAGCAGCCTGACCTGGGACCATAACTATGGCTACACCTTC. The rearrangement joins TRBV14 to TRBJ1-2, with TRBD1 as a possible D gene (5 bases). The V gene's germline CDR1 is SGHDN and CDR2 FVKESK. This CDR3 contains 15 residues. V was trimmed by 4 bases and J by 1 base, leaving 13 bases between them.

The chain links TRBV20-1 to TRBJ2-1; tentative D call: TRBD2 (6 bases). This CDR3 has 13 residues. The V and J ends lost 5 bases and 2 bases respectively, with 10 bases between them. Germline CDR1 reads DFQATT; CDR2 reads SNEGSKA (reference sequence). The CDR3 DNA reads as TGCAGTGCTTTGACTAGAACCTACAATGAGCAGTTCTTC. Translating it yields CSALTRTYNEQFF.

V usage is TRBV6-1 and J usage is TRBJ2-1, with TRBD2 matching over 10 bases. J lost 10 bases, V lost 5 bases, and 5 bases had no gene match. The CDR3 has 13 amino acids. Germline-derived CDR1 and CDR2 are MNHNS and SASEGT. CDR3 residues: CASSIAGGGEQFF. CDR3 coding DNA: TGTGCCAGCAGTATAGCGGGGGGAGGGGAGCAGTTCTTC.

This clonotype was observed a few times. The chain recombines TRBV29-1 with TRBJ2-5; 11 bases align to TRBD1. Germline trimming cut 6 bases from V and 5 bases from J; bases unmatched to any gene: 11. Germline values: CDR1 SQVTM, CDR2 ANQGSEA. The CDR3 sequence is 15 residues long. The CDR3: CSVLGGQGAGETQYF. The CDR3 DNA reads as TGCAGCGTATTAGGTGGACAGGGGGCAGGGGAGACCCAGTACTTC. Variable domain in full (rest from reference TRBV29-1 and TRBJ2-5): SAVISQKPSRDICQRGTSLTIQCQVDSQVTMMFWYRQQPGQSLTLIATANQGSEATYESGFVIDKFPISRPNLTFSTLTVSNMSPEDSSIYLCSVLGGQGAGETQYFGPGTRLLVL.

The chain employs TRBV5-1 and TRBJ2-7; D may be TRBD1 or TRBD2 (5 bases each). V dropped 4 bases and J dropped 7 bases, with 24 bases sitting between them. CDR1 is SGHRS and CDR2 is YFSETQ in the germline V gene. The CDR3 has 16 amino acids. The CDR3 sequence is CASSPAHGSGTLEQYF. DNA for the CDR3: TGCGCCAGCAGCCCTGCCCATGGTTCCGGGACGTTAGAGCAGTACTTC.

The genes are TRBV20-1 and TRBJ2-2, with D perhaps matching TRBD1 (5 bases). This CDR3 region has 14 residues. Germline V gives CDR1 DFQATT, CDR2 SNEGSKA (reference sequence). Trimming stripped 5 bases from V and 1 base from J, with 11 bases between. The CDR3 nucleotides are TGCAGTGCTCGGCCTGGACAGAACACCGGGGAGCTGTTTTTT. This gives the protein CSARPGQNTGELFF.

About this clonotype: Its ends do not fully match the called genes, so a read error is possible. V and J are TRBV14 and TRBJ2-1; D remains ambiguous. CDR3 length: 13 amino acids. Germline V gene lookup returns CDR1 SGHDN and CDR2 FVKESK. This CDR3 is CTSSQPAAYEQFF. The CDR3, as DNA: TGTACCAGCAGCCAACCAGCCGCCTATGAGCAGTTCTTC. Drawing the rest from reference TRBV14 and TRBJ2-1, the complete variable domain is EAGVTQFPSHSVIEKGQTVTLRCDPISGHDNLYWYRRVMGKEIKFLLHFVKESKQDESGMPNNRFLAERTGGTYSTLKVQPAELEDSGVYFCTSSQPAAYEQFFGPGTRLTVL.

This sequence joins TRBV7-9 and TRBJ2-1; TRBD1 is a possible D gene (5 bases). The germline V and J ends were trimmed by 3 bases and 7 bases, with 13 bases remaining between them. Per germline, CDR1 SEHNR and CDR2 FQNEAQ (reference sequence). This CDR3 has 14 residues. The CDR3, as DNA: TGTGCCAGCAGCTTCGGGTCAGGGAAGAATGAGCAGTTCTTC. Translating it yields CASSFGSGKNEQFF.

This clonotype was seen a single time. The rearrangement joins TRBV4-1 to TRBJ2-3, with D perhaps assigned TRBD1 or TRBD2 (7 bases each). Germline CDR1 MGHRA, CDR2 YSYEKL. V was shortened by 1 base and J by 4 bases, with 21 bases between the two germline ends. The CDR3 is made up of 18 amino acids. The CDR3 DNA follows: TGCGCCAGCAGCCAAGCCCACTTCACAGGGGAGGGGGCAGATACGCAGTATTTT. Its translation is CASSQAHFTGEGADTQYF.

V gene TRBV6-5 combines with J gene TRBJ2-7; either TRBD1 or TRBD2 may supply D (8 bases each). The CDR3 contains 15 residues. Trimming stripped 6 bases from V and 3 bases from J, with 18 bases between. Germline V gene lookup returns CDR1 MNHEY and CDR2 SVGAGI. In DNA form, the CDR3 reads TGTGCCAGCAGCCCGGGGGGGACAGGCGACTACGAGCAGTACTTC. Encoded protein: CASSPGGTGDYEQYF.

The V call is TRBV12-3 or TRBV12-4, the J call TRBJ2-7; a weak D match, TRBD2 (5 bases). Trimming removed 6 bases at V and 2 bases at J, with 11 bases between. The CDR3 length is 13 residues. CDR3 coding DNA: TGTGCCAGCAGCACCGGGGTACCCTACGAGCAGTACTTC. It yields the protein CASSTGVPYEQYF.